This TCR beta chain came from a study of T-cell memory formation after mild COVID-19. Study information: Each donor largely had its own TCR clusters. Study-level results: Contracting clones localized mainly to CM and EM when CD4+ and mainly to EMRA when CD8+. Pre-infection memory harbored some responding clones, suggesting cross-reactive memory joined.

Amplification by 5'RACE using constant-segment primers produced TCR alpha and TCR beta cDNA libraries that carried sample barcodes and UMIs. TCRdb passed the 5' RACE reads through MiXCR, listing each CDR3 protein once. Of roughly 400,000 distinct CDR3 sequences listed, approximately 18% are singletons. Remarks on this clonotype: Its antigen remains unidentified.

Germline CDR1 reads MNHEY; CDR2 reads SMNVEV (reference sequence). The CDR3 is made up of 14 amino acids. Trimming left V 7 bases short and J 5 bases short, with 14 bases between. The sequence derives from a man younger than 35 who had mild COVID-19 (a few samples of this study predate the infection). Cell type and time point are not known. Specimen: PBMCs or a T cell subset sorted from them (not recorded which). V gene TRBV27 combines with J gene TRBJ1-4; possible D gene TRBD1, 5 bases. CDR3 nucleotide sequence: TGTGCCAGCACAGGGACCGCTCAAAATGAAAAACTGTTTTTT. This sequence encodes CASTGTAQNEKLFF.